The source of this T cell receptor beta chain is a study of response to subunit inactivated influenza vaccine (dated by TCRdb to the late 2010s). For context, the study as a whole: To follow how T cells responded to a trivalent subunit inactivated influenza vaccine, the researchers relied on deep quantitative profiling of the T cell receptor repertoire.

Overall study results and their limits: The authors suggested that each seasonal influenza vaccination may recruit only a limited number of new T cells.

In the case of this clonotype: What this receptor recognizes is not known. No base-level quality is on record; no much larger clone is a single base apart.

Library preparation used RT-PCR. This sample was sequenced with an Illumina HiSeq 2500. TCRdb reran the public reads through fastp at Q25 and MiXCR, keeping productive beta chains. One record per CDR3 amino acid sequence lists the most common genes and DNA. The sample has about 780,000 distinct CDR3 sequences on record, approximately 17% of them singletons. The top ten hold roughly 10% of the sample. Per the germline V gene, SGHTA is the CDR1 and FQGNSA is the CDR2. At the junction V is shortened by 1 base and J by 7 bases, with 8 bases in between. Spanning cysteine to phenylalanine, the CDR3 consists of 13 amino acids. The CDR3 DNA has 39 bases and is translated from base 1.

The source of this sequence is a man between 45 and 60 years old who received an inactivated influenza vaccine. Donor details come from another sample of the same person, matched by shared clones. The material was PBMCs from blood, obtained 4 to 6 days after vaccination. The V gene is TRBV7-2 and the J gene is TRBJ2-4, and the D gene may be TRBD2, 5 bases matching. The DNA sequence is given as TGTGCCAGCAGCTTAGAGAGGAGGAACATTCAGTACTTC. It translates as CASSLERRNIQYF.